Listed below are T cell receptor beta chains from one sample, sequenced in a study of T-cell memory formation after mild COVID-19. MiXCR, applied by TCRdb to the 5' RACE reads, yields one record per CDR3 protein. Counted here are hundreds of thousands of distinct CDR3 sequences, around 25% occurring once; the ten biggest clones make up approximately 12%. Sample: PBMCs or a T cell subset sorted from them (not recorded which). These receptors came from an adult woman who had mild COVID-19 (a few samples of this study predate the infection). Cell type and time point are not known. Both conserved end residues are part of each CDR3. The D gene is left open where the match is weak. Clone size appears in some rows only: once, few, many, or a class for an expanded clone.

D: TRBD2; J: TRBJ2-3; size: NA; V: TRBV20-1; DNA: TGCAGTGCCGTAGCGGGGGTCCCTACGCAGTATTTT; CDR3: CSAVAGVPTQYF
D: NA; J: TRBJ1-2; size: NA; V: TRBV5-5; DNA: TGTGCCAGCAGCTTAAATCCGGGCCCTCAGCAAGGCTACACCTTC; CDR3: CASSLNPGPQQGYTF
D: NA; J: TRBJ2-1; size: NA; V: TRBV12-3/TRBV12-4; DNA: TGTGCCAGCACCCACCTAGGAGGGGGCAAGTGGTCCTACAATGAGCAGTTCTTC; CDR3: CASTHLGGGKWSYNEQFF
D: NA; J: TRBJ2-3; size: few; V: TRBV7-9; DNA: TGTGCCAGCAGCAATCATCGGGACTCCCCCCTGGGCACAGATACGCAGTATTTT; CDR3: CASSNHRDSPLGTDTQYF
D: NA; J: TRBJ2-3; size: many; V: TRBV5-1; DNA: TGCGCCAGCAGCTCGACAGGTTTCGACACAGATACGCAGTATTTT; CDR3: CASSSTGFDTDTQYF
D: TRBD2; J: TRBJ2-7; size: once; V: TRBV29-1; DNA: TGCAGCGTTGAACTAGCGGGAGAAACCTCCTACGAGCAGTACTTC; CDR3: CSVELAGETSYEQYF
D: TRBD2; J: TRBJ2-5; size: few; V: TRBV25-1; DNA: TGTGCCAGCAGTCGGGCTAGCGGGGGTGAAGAGACCCAGTACTTC; CDR3: CASSRASGGEETQYF
D: NA; J: TRBJ1-2; size: few; V: TRBV18; DNA: TGTGCCAGCTCACCACCTAACTATGGCTACACCTTC; CDR3: CASSPPNYGYTF
D: NA; J: TRBJ2-3; size: few; V: TRBV7-9; DNA: TGTGCCAGCAGCTTATACTACACAGATACGCAGTATTTT; CDR3: CASSLYYTDTQYF
D: NA; J: TRBJ2-2; size: NA; V: TRBV12-3/TRBV12-4; DNA: TGTGCCAGCAGTCCGCGCTCCTACCTAGGGGTGAACACCGGGGAGCTGTTTTTT; CDR3: CASSPRSYLGVNTGELFF
D: NA; J: TRBJ2-2; size: many; V: TRBV12-3/TRBV12-4; DNA: TGTGCCAGCAGTTTCGGGGGAAACACCGGGGAGCTGTTTTTT; CDR3: CASSFGGNTGELFF
D: NA; J: TRBJ1-1; size: NA; V: TRBV7-9; DNA: TGTGCCAGCAGCCCCCGGGGGGGATACACTGAAGCTTTCTTT; CDR3: CASSPRGGYTEAFF
D: TRBD2; J: TRBJ2-3; size: few; V: TRBV4-2; DNA: TGTGCCAGCAGCCCCCTCACGGGAGGGGGAGATACGCAGTATTTT; CDR3: CASSPLTGGGDTQYF
D: TRBD2; J: TRBJ2-1; size: NA; V: TRBV7-9; DNA: TGTGCCAGCAGCTTCTCTAGCGGGATCAATGAGCAGTTCTTC; CDR3: CASSFSSGINEQFF
D: TRBD1; J: TRBJ1-2; size: NA; V: TRBV29-1; DNA: TGCAGCGTTGGGGGACAGCTAGCTAACTATGGCTACACCTTC; CDR3: CSVGGQLANYGYTF
D: NA; J: TRBJ2-7; size: NA; V: TRBV20-1; DNA: TGCAGTGCCACCGGGACGGAGACCTACGAGCAGTACTTC; CDR3: CSATGTETYEQYF
D: TRBD2; J: TRBJ2-7; size: many; V: TRBV7-8; DNA: TGTGCCAGCAGCTTAACTAGCGGAACTTACGAGCAGTACTTC; CDR3: CASSLTSGTYEQYF
D: NA; J: TRBJ2-3; size: few; V: TRBV20-1; DNA: TGCAGTGCTACCCACTCAGTAGATACGCAGTATTTT; CDR3: CSATHSVDTQYF
D: NA; J: TRBJ2-2; size: NA; V: TRBV7-3; DNA: TGTGCCAGCAGCCCTCATCCCCCGCGCCCACCAAACACCGGGGAGCTGTTTTTT; CDR3: CASSPHPPRPPNTGELFF
D: TRBD1; J: TRBJ2-4; size: few; V: TRBV7-2; DNA: TGTGCCAGCAGGGGACAGGGTACGAACATTCAGTACTTC; CDR3: CASRGQGTNIQYF
D: TRBD2; J: TRBJ2-3; size: NA; V: TRBV19; DNA: TGTGCCAGTAGTACGCCGGGACTAGCGGGAGTTGGAGATACGCAGTATTTT; CDR3: CASSTPGLAGVGDTQYF
D: TRBD1; J: TRBJ1-1; size: few; V: TRBV7-8; DNA: TGTGCCAGCAGCTTAACAGGGGAAAACACTGAAGCTTTCTTT; CDR3: CASSLTGENTEAFF
D: TRBD2; J: TRBJ2-1; size: NA; V: TRBV7-9; DNA: TGTGCCAGCAGCCCGTTAGGTAGCGGGAGAACTCAGAGCTCCTACAATGAGCAGTTCTTC; CDR3: CASSPLGSGRTQSSYNEQFF
D: NA; J: TRBJ1-1; size: few; V: TRBV7-9; DNA: TGTGCCAGCAGCTCCACAGACGGAGAGGTGGGAACTGAAGCTTTCTTT; CDR3: CASSSTDGEVGTEAFF
D: TRBD2; J: TRBJ2-1; size: NA; V: TRBV20-1; DNA: TGCAGTGCTCTTCCGGGACTAGCGGCATACAATGAGCAGTTCTTC; CDR3: CSALPGLAAYNEQFF
D: TRBD1; J: TRBJ2-1; size: few; V: TRBV2; DNA: TGTGCCAGCCTGGGACAGGCCAGCATCTACAATGAGCAGTTCTTC; CDR3: CASLGQASIYNEQFF
D: NA; J: TRBJ1-6; size: NA; V: TRBV7-2; DNA: TGTGCCAGCAGCTTAGGGACACCCCTCCACTTT; CDR3: CASSLGTPLHF
D: NA; J: TRBJ2-3; size: few; V: TRBV11-2; DNA: TGTGCCAGCAGCTTAGGCTGGAGTTCTCAGGGGGATACGCAGTATTTT; CDR3: CASSLGWSSQGDTQYF
D: TRBD1; J: TRBJ2-2; size: NA; V: TRBV15; DNA: TGTGCCACCAGGATCGACAGGGGGGATACCGGGGAGCTGTTTTTT; CDR3: CATRIDRGDTGELFF
D: TRBD1; J: TRBJ2-5; size: NA; V: TRBV11-2; DNA: TGTGCCAGCAGCTTGGGGACAGGCCATCCAGAGACCCAGTACTTC; CDR3: CASSLGTGHPETQYF
D: NA; J: TRBJ2-2; size: NA; V: TRBV12-3/TRBV12-4; DNA: TGTGCCAGCGGCAGGGGTAACACCGGGGAGCTGTTTTTT; CDR3: CASGRGNTGELFF
D: TRBD2; J: TRBJ2-3; size: few; V: TRBV10-3; DNA: TGTGCCATCAGTGAATGGCTAGCGGGAGGAACAGATACGCAGTATTTT; CDR3: CAISEWLAGGTDTQYF
D: NA; J: TRBJ1-6; size: NA; V: TRBV6-1; DNA: TGTGCCAGCAGGACAAGGGGGGAAAATTCACCCCTCCACTTT; CDR3: CASRTRGENSPLHF
D: TRBD2; J: TRBJ2-3; size: NA; V: TRBV5-6; DNA: TGTGCCAGCAGCTTGCTCCTGCCTAGCGGGATTAGCACAGATACGCAGTATTTT; CDR3: CASSLLLPSGISTDTQYF
D: TRBD2; J: TRBJ2-1; size: NA; V: TRBV20-1; DNA: TGCAGTGCTAGAGATAGGGGAGCGGGGGGCCTAAATGAGCAGTTCTTC; CDR3: CSARDRGAGGLNEQFF
D: NA; J: TRBJ2-5; size: many; V: TRBV7-6; DNA: TGTGCCAGCAGCTTCGAGACAGGAAGGGGTGGGGAGACCCAGTACTTC; CDR3: CASSFETGRGGETQYF
D: TRBD2; J: TRBJ2-1; size: few; V: TRBV24-1; DNA: TGTGCCACCAGTGAACCGGGACTAGCGGGAGGCGACAATGAGCAGTTCTTC; CDR3: CATSEPGLAGGDNEQFF
D: TRBD2; J: TRBJ2-7; size: NA; V: TRBV10-3; DNA: TGTGCCATCAGTGGATTCCCGGGGGGCGAGCAGTACTTC; CDR3: CAISGFPGGEQYF
D: NA; J: TRBJ2-3; size: NA; V: TRBV12-3/TRBV12-4; DNA: TGTGCCAGCATCGAGGGCGGGACAATAGACACAGATACGCAGTATTTT; CDR3: CASIEGGTIDTDTQYF
D: NA; J: TRBJ2-3; size: NA; V: TRBV29-1; DNA: TGCAGCGTTGTGGGCAGGGGAACAGATACGCAGTATTTT; CDR3: CSVVGRGTDTQYF
D: NA; J: TRBJ1-6; size: NA; V: TRBV2; DNA: TGTGCCAGCACCGCTTATAATTCACCCCTCCACTTT; CDR3: CASTAYNSPLHF
D: NA; J: TRBJ1-1; size: NA; V: TRBV19; DNA: TGTGCCAGTAGTATTGGACGGGGGGCTTTCTTT; CDR3: CASSIGRGAFF
D: TRBD1; J: TRBJ2-5; size: few; V: TRBV12-3/TRBV12-4; DNA: TGTGCCAGCAGTCCCCGGACAGGGTGGGAGACCCAGTACTTC; CDR3: CASSPRTGWETQYF
D: TRBD2; J: TRBJ2-7; size: few; V: TRBV5-1; DNA: TGCGCCAGCAGCTTGGCCACTAGCGGGAGAGGATACGAGCAGTACTTC; CDR3: CASSLATSGRGYEQYF
D: NA; J: TRBJ2-3; size: NA; V: TRBV7-2; DNA: TGTGCCAGCAGGCAGGCCACAGATACGCAGTATTTT; CDR3: CASRQATDTQYF
D: NA; J: TRBJ1-1; size: few; V: TRBV19; DNA: TGTGCCAGTAGTGTGGGGATTAACACTGAAGCTTTCTTT; CDR3: CASSVGINTEAFF
D: NA; J: TRBJ2-3; size: NA; V: TRBV5-1; DNA: TGCGCCAGCAGCCGCTCTGGGAGGCAGAGGAATACGCAGTATTTT; CDR3: CASSRSGRQRNTQYF
D: NA; J: TRBJ2-3; size: NA; V: TRBV4-3; DNA: TGCGCCAGCAGCCAGAGGGTTTTTATAGATACGCAGTATTTT; CDR3: CASSQRVFIDTQYF
D: NA; J: TRBJ1-1; size: few; V: TRBV18; DNA: TGTGCCAGCTCACTGCAAAAGGCGAACACTGAAGCTTTCTTT; CDR3: CASSLQKANTEAFF
D: TRBD2; J: TRBJ2-1; size: NA; V: TRBV13; DNA: TGTGCCAGCAGCCATGGCAGAACTAGCGCAGGTGGCGAGCAGTTCTTC; CDR3: CASSHGRTSAGGEQFF
D: NA; J: TRBJ2-7; size: few; V: TRBV5-1; DNA: TGCGCCAGCAGCTTCCAGGGTTTGGGAGAGCAGTACTTC; CDR3: CASSFQGLGEQYF
D: NA; J: TRBJ2-1; size: NA; V: TRBV20-1; DNA: TGCAGTGCTAGAGGGGCTAGCTCCGGTGAGCAGTTCTTC; CDR3: CSARGASSGEQFF